This TCR beta chain was captured in a study of shared clonotypes between healthy human individuals. Study-level results: In the sorted subsets, rarefaction showed sequencing was incomplete despite large depth. Exclusively blood specimens were collected; tissue repertoires likely differ. Shared across four donors were around 5% of the naive CD4 clonotypes.

Produced via immunoSEQ multiplex PCR; TCRdb's table is partial and in-frame only. The sample lists roughly 2,000,000 clones, around 93% seen once, with about 1.7% in the top ten. Terminally differentiated effector memory CD45RA+ cells were excluded from the naive CD8 cells, which were CD45RO-negative and positively selected for CCR7. V shed 4 bases and J shed 4 bases, with 19 bases lying between them. The CDR3 sequence is 16 residues long. About this clone itself: Its target is unknown.

V usage is TRBV5-3 and J usage is TRBJ2-3; D is perhaps TRBD2 (5 bases). TRBV5-3 is placed among ORFs of uncertain function. The sample taken for sequencing was naive CD8+ T cells from PBMCs. The receptor's source is a man younger than 35 in good health. Some clones in this sample may be carry-over from other donors' samples. CDR3 DNA: TGTGCCAGAAGCCCCCCTAGCAGCGGAAGCGCAGATACGCAGTATTTT. This gives the protein CARSPPSSGSADTQYF.